The 5 T cell receptor beta chains listed next were all sequenced from one sample in a study of T cell repertoires in cytomegalovirus infection. From the reads, TCRdb called clonotypes with MiXCR, one entry per CDR3 protein. The repertoire holds approximately 500,000 distinct CDR3 sequences, with about 10% as singletons. Material: PBMCs. The source is a human donor in good health (CMV status not recorded). Some clones in this sample may be carry-over from other donors' samples.

This clonotype occurred many times. V usage is TRBV2 and J usage is TRBJ1-1; TRBD1 agrees at 9 bases. Trimming removed 5 bases from V and 5 bases from J; junction bases left unmatched: 3. Germline CDR1 SNHLY, CDR2 FYNNEI. The CDR3 length is 13 residues. The CDR3 spells CASSRQGETEAFF. CDR3 bases: TGTGCCAGCAGTCGACAGGGGGAGACTGAAGCTTTCTTT.

There are many counts of this clonotype. The V and J genes are TRBV19 and TRBJ1-1; 7 positions agree with TRBD1. J was trimmed by 5 bases and V by 6 bases; bases with no gene match: 12. This CDR3 is built from 15 residues. CDR1 and CDR2 (germline): LNHDA, SQIVND (reference sequence). This CDR3 reads CASSTQGVGGTEAFF. The CDR3 DNA reads TGTGCCAGTAGCACCCAGGGGGTCGGGGGGACTGAAGCTTTCTTT. Together with reference TRBV19 and TRBJ1-1, the CDR3 gives the full variable domain: DGGITQSPKYLFRKEGQNVTLSCEQNLNHDAMYWYRQDPGQGLRLIYYSQIVNDFQKGDIAEGYSVSREKKESFPLTVTSAQKNPTAFYLCASSTQGVGGTEAFFGQGTRLTVV.

This clonotype was seen many times. The genes are TRBV7-2 and TRBJ1-5, with a tentative D call TRBD1 (5 bases). The germline V and J ends were trimmed by 4 bases and 5 bases, with 12 bases remaining between them. The CDR3 sequence is 14 residues long. The germline gives CDR1 SGHTA, CDR2 FQGNSA. The CDR3 protein is CASSSRGGDQPQHF. DNA of the CDR3: TGTGCCAGCAGCTCAAGGGGAGGGGATCAGCCCCAGCATTTT.

The chain couples TRBV12-3 or TRBV12-4 to TRBJ2-7; TRBD1 matches 8 bases. Losses at the gene ends were 5 bases for V and 3 bases for J; bases not matched to a gene: 9. CDR3 size: 15 residues. CDR3 nucleotides: TGTGCCAGCAGTCGCCAGGGGGCCCTCGGCTACGAGCAGTACTTC. Translating it yields CASSRQGALGYEQYF.

In nucleotides, the CDR3 is TGTGCCAGCAGACTCAGTCTTACAGGGGGGTACGAGCAGTACTTC. Its translation: CASRLSLTGGYEQYF. The V call is TRBV12-3 or TRBV12-4, the J call TRBJ2-7; 8 bases match TRBD1. J gave up 4 bases and V 6 bases, and 11 bases lay outside the gene matches. This CDR3 comprises 15 residues.